This T cell receptor beta chain comes out of a study of shared clonotypes between healthy human individuals. Libraries were prepared by immunoSEQ multiplex PCR; TCRdb keeps only in-frame clonotypes and omits some of them. In the table there are 750,000 to 1,000,000 clones, more than 85% of which are singletons. Naive CD8 cells comprised CD45RO-negative, CCR7-positively selected cells, excluding terminally differentiated effector memory CD45RA+ cells. Trimming removed 6 bases at V and 1 base at J, with 27 bases between. CDR1 and CDR2 (germline): MDHEN, SYDVKM. The CDR3 length is 19 residues. The sequenced sample was naive CD8+ T cells sorted from blood. The J gene is TRBJ1-1, the V gene TRBV28, with no clear D. This sequence originates from a man aged 25-45 years in good health. The CDR3 is CASSSHRQFDISRNTEAFF. The CDR3 coding sequence is TGTGCCAGCAGCTCCCACCGGCAGTTTGATATCTCTAGGAACACTGAAGCTTTCTTT. Full variable domain (outside the CDR3, taken from reference TRBV28 and TRBJ1-1): DVKVTQSSRYLVKRTGEKVFLECVQDMDHENMFWYRQDPGLGLRLIYFSYDVKMKEKGDIPEGYSVSREKKERFSLILESASTNQTSMYLCASSSHRQFDISRNTEAFFGQGTRLTVV.